Below, 18 T cell receptor beta chains from the same sample are listed, as sequenced in a study of blood T cell repertoires in COVID-19. TCRdb keeps only in-frame clones here, not all; method: immunoSEQ multiplex PCR. The sample yields about 250,000 clones, approximately 79% seen once. The sequencing input was peripheral blood. These receptors originate from a woman in her 40s with active or convalescent COVID-19.

J is TRBJ1-2 and V is TRBV7-9, with D perhaps matching TRBD1 (5 bases). Trimming left V 7 bases short and J 4 bases short, with 16 bases between. The CDR3 contains 14 residues. Germline V lookup: CDR1 SEHNR, CDR2 FQNEAQ (reference sequence). The CDR3 loop is CASTFSGGSYGYTF. CDR3 nucleotide sequence: TGTGCCAGCACGTTCTCCGGGGGGAGCTATGGCTACACCTTC.

The J gene is TRBJ2-1, the V gene TRBV4-1; 10 bases agree with TRBD2. V dropped 5 bases and J dropped 1; count of bases not matched to a gene: 5. This CDR3 is built from 16 residues. Germline assignment: CDR1 MGHRA and CDR2 YSYEKL. DNA of the CDR3: TGCGCCAGCAGCATAGGACTAGCGGTATCCTACAATGAGCAGTTCTTC. This sequence encodes CASSIGLAVSYNEQFF.

This clone was seen many times. The rearrangement uses TRBV27 and TRBJ2-3, with D possibly matching TRBD2 (7 bases). CDR3 length: 17 amino acids. V lost 1 base and J 6 bases, leaving 20 bases between the germline ends. Germline V gene sequence: CDR1 MNHEY, CDR2 SMNVEV (reference sequence). The chain's CDR3 is CASSLWGLEGGIDTQYF. CDR3 nucleotides: TGTGCCAGCAGTTTATGGGGATTGGAGGGGGGGATCGATACGCAGTATTTT.

The rearrangement joins TRBV7-9 to TRBJ1-4; D is unclear. Trimming took off 7 bases at V and 8 bases at J, with 14 bases between the two ends. This CDR3 has 13 amino acids. In germline, CDR1 is SEHNR, CDR2 FQNEAQ (reference sequence). The CDR3 sequence: CASTHRVSEKLFF. CDR3 in DNA: TGTGCCAGCACGCACCGGGTTAGCGAAAAACTGTTTTTT.

The V and J genes are TRBV14 and TRBJ2-6, with D possibly matching TRBD2 (6 bases). Deletions cut 4 bases from V and 0 bases from J, with 10 bases between. Germline lookup yields CDR1 SGHDN and CDR2 FVKESK. This CDR3 is built from 16 residues. CDR3 bases: TGTGCCAGCAGCCTTCTGCGGGACTCTGGGGCCAACGTCCTGACTTTC. Translated, it gives CASSLLRDSGANVLTF.

This clone was picked up a small number of times. This chain joins TRBV24-1 and TRBJ1-2; D uncertain. With 5 bases removed from V and 0 bases from J, the gap between germline ends came to 18 bases. The CDR3 is made up of 17 amino acids. The germline V gene encodes CDR1 KGHDR and CDR2 SFDVKD. CDR3 coding DNA: TGTGCCACCAGTGGTGCGGCAGTCGACGGCGCTAACTATGGCTACACCTTC. This codes for CATSGAAVDGANYGYTF.

This clone has only one observation. The identical CDR3 is also encoded by other nucleotide sequences in the sample. The chain uses TRBV7-2 and TRBJ2-1; D is possibly TRBD1 (6 bases). V dropped 1 base and J dropped 0 bases, with 7 bases sitting between them. The germline V gene encodes CDR1 SGHTA and CDR2 FQGNSA. CDR3 length: 15 amino acids. CDR3 in DNA: TGTGCCAGCAGCTTAGGAGGGGGCTCCTACAATGAGCAGTTCTTC. Its protein is CASSLGGGSYNEQFF.

The chain carries TRBV3-1 (or the pseudogene TRBV3-2) and TRBJ1-5; TRBD1 aligns across 7 bases. Looked up from germline, CDR1 is LGHDT and CDR2 is YNNKEL (reference sequence). With V trimmed by 1 base and J by 7 bases, 4 bases remained unmatched. The CDR3 has 14 amino acids. The DNA of the CDR3 is TGTGCCAGCAGCCAAGGGACAGGACGACAGCCCCAGCATTTT. This codes for CASSQGTGRQPQHF.

The V and J genes are TRBV6-2 or TRBV6-3 and TRBJ1-6; D ambiguous. V was cut by 4 bases and J by 8 bases, with 9 bases left in between. Germline assignment: CDR1 MNHEY and CDR2 SVGEGT. This CDR3 has 13 residues. The CDR3, as DNA: TGTGCCAGCAGTTGGTCCCTAGATTCACCCCTCCACTTT. It specifies CASSWSLDSPLHF.

This sequence joins TRBV5-5 and TRBJ2-3, with TRBD2 matching over 14 bases. The J segment lost 4 bases and the V segment lost 0 bases, leaving 7 bases of the junction unmatched. Per the germline V gene, CDR1 is SGHKS and CDR2 is YYEKEE (reference sequence). The CDR3 contains 18 residues. CDR3 nucleotides: TGTGCCAGCAGCTTGGTAGGACTAGCGGGGGGATCTGCAGATACGCAGTATTTT. Protein product: CASSLVGLAGGSADTQYF.

This clone occurred a few times. The rearrangement uses TRBV4-2 and TRBJ2-3; 7 nucleotides match TRBD1. V lost 2 bases, J lost 6 bases, and 8 bases stayed unmatched. Germline CDR1 reads LGHNA; CDR2 reads YNFKEQ. The length of the CDR3 is 15 residues. The CDR3 loop is CASSQPGTVGDTQYF. The CDR3 DNA reads TGTGCCAGCAGCCAACCCGGGACAGTGGGGGATACGCAGTATTTT.

Concerning this clone itself: Germline and junction disagree at one end, which may indicate a read error. The chain links TRBV5-1 to TRBJ2-2; 9 nucleotides align to TRBD2. Germline CDR1 SGHRS, CDR2 YFSETQ. This CDR3 comprises 16 residues. CDR3: CARSLRGGANTGELFF. The CDR3 coding sequence is TGCGCCCGCAGCTTACGCGGGGGGGCCAATACCGGGGAGCTGTTTTTT.

V is TRBV5-1 and J is TRBJ2-1; 10 nucleotides agree with TRBD2. The CDR3 length is 15 residues. CDR1 SGHRS and CDR2 YFSETQ come from the germline V gene. V lost 4 bases, J lost 8 bases, and 9 bases stayed unmatched. The CDR3 nucleotides are TGCGCCAGCAGCCCAGCGGGGGGGCCGAGGGATGAGCAGTTCTTC. It translates to CASSPAGGPRDEQFF.

The J gene is TRBJ2-2, the V gene TRBV9, with 7 bases aligning to TRBD1. V gave up 3 bases and J gave up 0 bases; unmatched junction bases: 2. The CDR3 has 15 amino acids. Germline assignment: CDR1 SGDLS and CDR2 YYNGEE. Written as DNA, the CDR3 is TGTGCCAGCAGCGCAACAGGGGCGAACACCGGGGAGCTGTTTTTT. Translation: CASSATGANTGELFF.

This rearrangement joins TRBV2 to TRBJ2-1; D not resolved. V lost 5 bases and J 5 bases, leaving 10 bases between the germline ends. The CDR3 has 13 residues. Per the germline V gene, CDR1 is SNHLY and CDR2 is FYNNEI. The DNA of the CDR3 is TGTGCCAGCAGTAAGACTCGAGACAATGAGCAGTTCTTC. It translates to CASSKTRDNEQFF.

The chain joins TRBV5-4 to TRBJ2-3; 8 nucleotides agree with TRBD2. Per the germline V gene, CDR1 is SGHNT and CDR2 is YYREEE (reference sequence). The CDR3 is 16 residues long. V gave up 1 base and J gave up 7 bases; unmatched junction bases: 11. The CDR3 sequence is CASSLSYSGAAYTQYF. CDR3 in DNA: TGTGCCAGCAGCTTGTCCTATAGCGGGGCGGCATATACGCAGTATTTT.

The chain's CDR3 is CAWSDYRDRGAAEQFF. The CDR3 DNA reads as TGTGCCTGGAGCGACTACCGGGACAGGGGGGCAGCTGAGCAGTTCTTC. This sequence joins TRBV30 and TRBJ2-1, with 11 nucleotides matching TRBD1. Looked up from germline, CDR1 is GTSNPN and CDR2 is SVGIG (reference sequence). This CDR3 region has 16 residues. V trimming: 3 bases; J trimming: 9 bases; junction bases outside the gene matches: 13.

V and J are TRBV7-9 and TRBJ2-2; D may be TRBD1 (6 bases). V gave up 3 bases and J gave up 7 bases, with 15 bases separating them. Germline V gene lookup returns CDR1 SEHNR and CDR2 FQNEAQ (reference sequence). The CDR3 extends over 15 amino acids. For the CDR3, the DNA is TGTGCCAGCAGCTTGGGGGCAGCCTCTGTCGGGGAGCTGTTTTTT. It encodes CASSLGAASVGELFF.